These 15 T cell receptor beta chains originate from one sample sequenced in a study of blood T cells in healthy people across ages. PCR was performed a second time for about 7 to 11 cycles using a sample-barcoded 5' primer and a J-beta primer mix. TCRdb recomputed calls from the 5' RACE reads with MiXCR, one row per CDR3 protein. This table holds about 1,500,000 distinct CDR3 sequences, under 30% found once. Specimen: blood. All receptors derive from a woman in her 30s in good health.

As DNA, the CDR3 is TGCGCCAGCAGAGCGGTCTGGGGACAGGGGGCCCTATCTAATGGCTACACCTTC. Amino acids: CASRAVWGQGALSNGYTF. J is TRBJ1-2 and V is TRBV5-1, with TRBD1 matching 12 bases. The germline V gene has CDR1 SGHRS and CDR2 YFSETQ. There are 18 residues in the CDR3. After removal of 5 bases from V and 6 bases from J, the junction contained 17 bases not matched to a gene.

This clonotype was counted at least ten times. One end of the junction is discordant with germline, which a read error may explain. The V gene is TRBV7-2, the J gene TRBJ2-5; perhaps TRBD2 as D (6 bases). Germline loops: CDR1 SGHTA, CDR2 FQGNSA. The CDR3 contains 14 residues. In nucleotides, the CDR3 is TGCGCCAGCAGCCTCCCATTGGGGGGAGAGACCCAGTACTTC. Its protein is CASSLPLGGETQYF.

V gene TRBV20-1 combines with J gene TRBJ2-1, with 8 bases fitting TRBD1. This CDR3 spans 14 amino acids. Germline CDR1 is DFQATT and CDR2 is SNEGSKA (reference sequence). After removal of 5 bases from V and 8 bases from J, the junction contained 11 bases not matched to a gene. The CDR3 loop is CSALGQGRKDEQFF. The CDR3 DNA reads TGCAGTGCTCTCGGACAGGGTAGGAAAGATGAGCAGTTCTTC.

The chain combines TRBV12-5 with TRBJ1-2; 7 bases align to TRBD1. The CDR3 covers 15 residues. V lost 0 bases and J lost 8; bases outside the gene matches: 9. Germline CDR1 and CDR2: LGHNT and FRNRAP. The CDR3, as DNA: TGTGCTAGTGGTTTGGTCCAGGGGGGCAAGCGAGGCTACACCTTC. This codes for CASGLVQGGKRGYTF.

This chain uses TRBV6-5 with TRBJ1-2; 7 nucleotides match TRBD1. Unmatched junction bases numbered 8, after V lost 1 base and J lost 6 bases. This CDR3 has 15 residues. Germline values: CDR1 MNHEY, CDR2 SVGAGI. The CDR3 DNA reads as TGTGCCAGCAGTTACTTCCCAGGGACAGCTGATGGCTACACCTTC. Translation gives CASSYFPGTADGYTF.

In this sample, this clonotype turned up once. The CDR3 protein is CSVDFRGDLTEAFF. For the CDR3, the DNA is TGCAGCGTGGACTTCAGGGGCGATCTCACTGAAGCTTTCTTT. This sequence joins TRBV29-1 and TRBJ1-1, with a weak D call TRBD1 (6 bases). This CDR3 is built from 14 residues. The germline CDR1 and CDR2 sequences are SQVTM and ANQGSEA. Trimming left V 6 bases short and J 4 bases short, with 18 bases between. Together with reference TRBV29-1 and TRBJ1-1, the CDR3 gives the full variable domain: SAVISQKPSRDICQRGTSLTIQCQVDSQVTMMFWYRQQPGQSLTLIATANQGSEATYESGFVIDKFPISRPNLTFSTLTVSNMSPEDSSIYLCSVDFRGDLTEAFFGQGTRLTVV.

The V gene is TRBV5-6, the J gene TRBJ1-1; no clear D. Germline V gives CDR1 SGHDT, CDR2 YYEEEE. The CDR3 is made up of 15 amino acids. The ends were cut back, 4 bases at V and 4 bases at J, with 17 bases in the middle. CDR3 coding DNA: TGTGCCAGCAGCGGCGACACGGATATGGGCACTGAAGCTTTCTTT. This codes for CASSGDTDMGTEAFF. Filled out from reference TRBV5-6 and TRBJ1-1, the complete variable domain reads DAGVTQSPTHLIKTRGQQVTLRCSPKSGHDTVSWYQQALGQGPQFIFQYYEEEERQRGNFPDRFSGHQFPNYSSELNVNALLLGDSALYLCASSGDTDMGTEAFFGQGTRLTVV.

The CDR3 reads CASSKSASGGPQETQYF. The CDR3 coding sequence is TGTGCCAGCAGCAAATCCGCTAGCGGGGGGCCCCAAGAGACCCAGTACTTC. The chain is built from TRBV9 and TRBJ2-5; 11 positions match TRBD2. The trim removed 4 bases at V and 1 base at J, leaving 9 bases unmatched. Germline V gene lookup returns CDR1 SGDLS and CDR2 YYNGEE. The CDR3 has 17 amino acids.

CDR3 sequence (DNA): TGCAGTGCTAGGGTCGACAGGGGGTATTACGGAAATCAGCCCCAGCATTTT. This codes for CSARVDRGYYGNQPQHF. The rearrangement joins TRBV20-1 to TRBJ1-5; 9 bases fit TRBD1. The CDR3 has 17 amino acids. From germline, CDR1 is DFQATT and CDR2 SNEGSKA (reference sequence). Germline trimming cut 3 bases from V and 4 bases from J; bases unmatched to any gene: 13.

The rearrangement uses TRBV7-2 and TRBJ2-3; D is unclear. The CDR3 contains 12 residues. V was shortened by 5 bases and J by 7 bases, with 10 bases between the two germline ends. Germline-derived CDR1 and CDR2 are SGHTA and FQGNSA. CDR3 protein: CASSATSHTQYF. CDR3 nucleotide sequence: TGTGCCAGCAGCGCTACTTCCCATACGCAGTATTTT.

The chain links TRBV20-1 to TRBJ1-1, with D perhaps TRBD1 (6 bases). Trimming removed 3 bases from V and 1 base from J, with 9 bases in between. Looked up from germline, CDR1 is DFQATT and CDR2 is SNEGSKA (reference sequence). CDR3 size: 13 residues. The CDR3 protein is CSASDRTNTEAFF. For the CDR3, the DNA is TGCAGTGCTAGTGACAGGACGAACACTGAAGCTTTCTTT.

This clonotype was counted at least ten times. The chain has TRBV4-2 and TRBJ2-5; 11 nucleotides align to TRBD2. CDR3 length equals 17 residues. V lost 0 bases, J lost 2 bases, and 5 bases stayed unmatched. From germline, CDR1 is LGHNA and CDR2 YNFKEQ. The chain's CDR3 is CASSQDPSGGLQETQYF. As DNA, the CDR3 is TGTGCCAGCAGCCAAGACCCTAGCGGGGGGCTACAAGAGACCCAGTACTTC.

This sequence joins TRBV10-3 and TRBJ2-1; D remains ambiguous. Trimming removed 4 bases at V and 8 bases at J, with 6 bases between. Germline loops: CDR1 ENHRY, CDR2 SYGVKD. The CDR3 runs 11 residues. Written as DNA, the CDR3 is TGTGCCATCAGTGGGTCGGATGAGCAGTTCTTC. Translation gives CAISGSDEQFF.

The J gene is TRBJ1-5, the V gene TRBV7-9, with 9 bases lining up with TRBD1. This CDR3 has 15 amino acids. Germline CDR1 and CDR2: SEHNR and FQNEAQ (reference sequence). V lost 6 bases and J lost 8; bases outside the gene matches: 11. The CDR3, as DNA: TGTGCCAGCAGTCCCGGGACAGGGTCTAGTGAGCCCCAGCATTTT. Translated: CASSPGTGSSEPQHF.

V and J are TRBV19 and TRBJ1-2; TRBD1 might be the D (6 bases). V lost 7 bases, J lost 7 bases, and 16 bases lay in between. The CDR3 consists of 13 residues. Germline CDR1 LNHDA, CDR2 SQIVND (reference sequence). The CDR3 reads CASTFDRRRGYTF. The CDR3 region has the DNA TGTGCCAGTACCTTTGACAGGCGCCGTGGCTACACCTTC.